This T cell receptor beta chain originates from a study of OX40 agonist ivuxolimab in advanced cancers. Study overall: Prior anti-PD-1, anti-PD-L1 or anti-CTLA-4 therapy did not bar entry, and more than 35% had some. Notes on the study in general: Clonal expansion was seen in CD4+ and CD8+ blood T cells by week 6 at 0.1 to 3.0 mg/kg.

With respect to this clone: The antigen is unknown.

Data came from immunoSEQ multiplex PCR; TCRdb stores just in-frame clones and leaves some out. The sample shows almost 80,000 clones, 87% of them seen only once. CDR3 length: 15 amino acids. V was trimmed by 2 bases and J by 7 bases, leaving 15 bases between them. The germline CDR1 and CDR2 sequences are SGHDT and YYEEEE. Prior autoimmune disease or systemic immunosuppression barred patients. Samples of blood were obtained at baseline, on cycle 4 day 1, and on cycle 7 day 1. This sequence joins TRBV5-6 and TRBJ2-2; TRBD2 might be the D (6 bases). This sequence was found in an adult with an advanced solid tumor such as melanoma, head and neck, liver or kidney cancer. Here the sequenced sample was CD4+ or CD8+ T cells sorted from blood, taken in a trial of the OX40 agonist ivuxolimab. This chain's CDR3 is CASSFGGRSYGELFF. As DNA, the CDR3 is TGTGCCAGCAGCTTCGGGGGACGGAGTTACGGGGAGCTGTTTTTT. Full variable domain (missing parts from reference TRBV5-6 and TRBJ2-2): DAGVTQSPTHLIKTRGQQVTLRCSPKSGHDTVSWYQQALGQGPQFIFQYYEEEERQRGNFPDRFSGHQFPNYSSELNVNALLLGDSALYLCASSFGGRSYGELFFGEGSRLTVL.